These T cell receptor beta chains were read from a single sample in a study of T cell repertoires in cytomegalovirus infection. TCRdb independently ran MiXCR on the reads; one entry per CDR3 protein. The sample lists about 400,000 distinct CDR3 sequences, 18% occurring once. Sequenced input: PBMCs. Receptors originate from a human donor in good health (CMV status not recorded). Some clones in this sample may be carry-over from other donors' samples. Each CDR3 is given with its conserved first and last residue. Fields, in order: clone size, J gene, D gene, V gene, CDR3 protein, CDR3 DNA. The D gene is left open where the match is weak. For some rows the clone size is stated as once, few or many, or as a class when expanded; others skip it.

clone_size: many
j_call: TRBJ2-7
d_call: NA
v_call: TRBV7-2
cdr3_aa: CASSLGSGSYEQYF
cdr3_nt: TGTGCCAGCAGCTTAGGTTCGGGTTCCTACGAGCAGTACTTC

clone_size: few
j_call: TRBJ1-2
d_call: TRBD1
v_call: TRBV14
cdr3_aa: CASSQTGGSGGYTF
cdr3_nt: TGTGCCAGCAGCCAGACAGGGGGCAGCGGTGGCTACACCTTC

clone_size: many
j_call: TRBJ2-2
d_call: TRBD2
v_call: TRBV7-6
cdr3_aa: CASQGGGTGELFF
cdr3_nt: TGTGCCAGTCAAGGCGGGGGCACCGGGGAGCTGTTTTTT

clone_size: NA
j_call: TRBJ2-1
d_call: NA
v_call: TRBV30
cdr3_aa: CAWRAAGLLLKEQFF
cdr3_nt: TGTGCCTGGAGAGCCGCGGGACTTTTGCTTAAGGAGCAGTTCTTC

clone_size: few
j_call: TRBJ1-5
d_call: NA
v_call: TRBV29-1
cdr3_aa: CSVGASYNQPQHF
cdr3_nt: TGCAGCGTTGGGGCATCCTACAATCAGCCCCAGCATTTT

clone_size: many
j_call: TRBJ2-5
d_call: NA
v_call: TRBV7-9
cdr3_aa: CASSTTRHGEMETQYF
cdr3_nt: TGTGCCAGCAGTACCACTCGGCACGGCGAGATGGAGACCCAGTACTTC

clone_size: NA
j_call: TRBJ1-2
d_call: TRBD1
v_call: TRBV19
cdr3_aa: CASSWGTGFSGNGYTF
cdr3_nt: TGTGCCAGTAGTTGGGGGACAGGGTTCAGCGGAAATGGCTACACCTTC

clone_size: NA
j_call: TRBJ1-3
d_call: NA
v_call: TRBV7-6
cdr3_aa: CASSPASPKNTIYF
cdr3_nt: TGTGCCAGCAGCCCCGCGAGTCCTAAAAACACCATATATTTT

clone_size: many
j_call: TRBJ2-1
d_call: TRBD2
v_call: TRBV7-8
cdr3_aa: CASSPRTSAYNEQFF
cdr3_nt: TGTGCCAGCAGCCCACGGACTAGCGCGTACAATGAGCAGTTCTTC

clone_size: once
j_call: TRBJ2-2
d_call: NA
v_call: TRBV7-2
cdr3_aa: CASSLRRDRYTGELFF
cdr3_nt: TGTGCCAGCAGCTTAAGGCGGGACAGATACACCGGGGAGCTGTTTTTT

clone_size: few
j_call: TRBJ2-5
d_call: NA
v_call: TRBV7-2
cdr3_aa: CASSSRGIWETQYF
cdr3_nt: TGTGCCAGCAGCTCCCGAGGGATTTGGGAGACCCAGTACTTC

clone_size: NA
j_call: TRBJ2-2
d_call: TRBD2
v_call: TRBV4-2
cdr3_aa: CASSREVAGVTGELFF
cdr3_nt: TGTGCCAGCAGCCGGGAGGTAGCGGGGGTAACCGGGGAGCTGTTTTTT

clone_size: NA
j_call: TRBJ2-4
d_call: TRBD2
v_call: TRBV29-1
cdr3_aa: CSVGLARREAKNIQYF
cdr3_nt: TGCAGCGTTGGACTAGCTCGTAGAGAAGCCAAAAACATTCAGTACTTC

clone_size: NA
j_call: TRBJ2-1
d_call: TRBD1
v_call: TRBV9
cdr3_aa: CASSVRQGFDNEQFF
cdr3_nt: TGTGCCAGCAGCGTTCGACAGGGGTTCGACAATGAGCAGTTCTTC

clone_size: NA
j_call: TRBJ2-1
d_call: TRBD1
v_call: TRBV6-5
cdr3_aa: CARTWGDRGGNEQFF
cdr3_nt: TGTGCCAGGACCTGGGGGGACAGGGGTGGCAATGAGCAGTTCTTC

clone_size: NA
j_call: TRBJ2-5
d_call: NA
v_call: TRBV29-1
cdr3_aa: CSVEKVAGETQYF
cdr3_nt: TGCAGCGTTGAAAAGGTGGCAGGGGAGACCCAGTACTTC

clone_size: few
j_call: TRBJ2-7
d_call: TRBD2
v_call: TRBV19
cdr3_aa: CASSILAGDVEQYF
cdr3_nt: TGTGCCAGTAGTATCCTAGCGGGGGATGTCGAGCAGTACTTC

clone_size: many
j_call: TRBJ1-5
d_call: NA
v_call: TRBV28
cdr3_aa: CASSLREYGNQPQHF
cdr3_nt: TGTGCCAGCAGTTTAAGGGAATACGGCAATCAGCCCCAGCATTTT

clone_size: NA
j_call: TRBJ2-7
d_call: NA
v_call: TRBV7-9
cdr3_aa: CASTRGVHEQYF
cdr3_nt: TGTGCCAGCACGCGTGGGGTTCACGAGCAGTACTTC

clone_size: few
j_call: TRBJ1-6
d_call: TRBD1
v_call: TRBV6-5
cdr3_aa: CASTRTGLNSPLHF
cdr3_nt: TGTGCCAGCACCCGGACAGGGTTGAATTCACCCCTCCACTTT

clone_size: NA
j_call: TRBJ2-1
d_call: TRBD2
v_call: TRBV7-6
cdr3_aa: CASSRGAGERVEQFF
cdr3_nt: TGTGCCAGCAGTCGGGGAGCGGGAGAGAGGGTTGAGCAGTTCTTC

clone_size: NA
j_call: TRBJ2-3
d_call: NA
v_call: TRBV5-6
cdr3_aa: CASSLGYGNVQYF
cdr3_nt: TGTGCCAGCAGCTTGGGTTACGGGAACGTGCAGTATTTT

clone_size: many
j_call: TRBJ2-1
d_call: NA
v_call: TRBV7-2
cdr3_aa: CASSSVYNEQFF
cdr3_nt: TGTGCCAGCAGCTCGGTCTACAATGAGCAGTTCTTC

clone_size: few
j_call: TRBJ1-5
d_call: NA
v_call: TRBV4-2
cdr3_aa: CASSQDGEGNQPQHF
cdr3_nt: TGTGCCAGCAGCCAAGATGGAGAGGGCAATCAGCCCCAGCATTTT

clone_size: many
j_call: TRBJ1-1
d_call: NA
v_call: TRBV12-5
cdr3_aa: CASAPGQGVGGTEAFF
cdr3_nt: TGTGCTAGTGCCCCGGGACAAGGGGTGGGCGGCACTGAAGCTTTCTTT

clone_size: NA
j_call: TRBJ2-5
d_call: NA
v_call: TRBV15
cdr3_aa: CATSTQGQEETQYF
cdr3_nt: TGTGCCACCAGCACTCAAGGGCAGGAAGAGACCCAGTACTTC

clone_size: NA
j_call: TRBJ1-6
d_call: TRBD1
v_call: TRBV20-1
cdr3_aa: CSASRTGDSPLHF
cdr3_nt: TGCAGTGCTAGTCGGACAGGGGATTCACCCCTCCACTTT

clone_size: NA
j_call: TRBJ1-1
d_call: NA
v_call: TRBV12-3/TRBV12-4
cdr3_aa: CASSSVDFLLGPEAFF
cdr3_nt: TGTGCCAGCAGTTCCGTGGACTTCCTACTTGGCCCTGAAGCTTTCTTT

clone_size: many
j_call: TRBJ2-1
d_call: TRBD1
v_call: TRBV7-2
cdr3_aa: CASSLVSGQGSYNEQFF
cdr3_nt: TGTGCCAGCAGCTTAGTATCGGGACAGGGTTCCTACAATGAGCAGTTCTTC

clone_size: few
j_call: TRBJ2-1
d_call: NA
v_call: TRBV29-1
cdr3_aa: CSVEGSPARFYNEQFF
cdr3_nt: TGCAGCGTTGAAGGCTCACCGGCTAGGTTCTACAATGAGCAGTTCTTC

clone_size: many
j_call: TRBJ1-5
d_call: NA
v_call: TRBV7-6
cdr3_aa: CASSAGGQVSGQPQHF
cdr3_nt: TGTGCCAGCAGCGCGGGGGGGCAAGTTAGCGGTCAGCCCCAGCATTTT

clone_size: NA
j_call: TRBJ2-1
d_call: TRBD1
v_call: TRBV5-1
cdr3_aa: CASSPRQGANNEQFF
cdr3_nt: TGCGCCAGCAGCCCCAGACAGGGCGCGAACAATGAGCAGTTCTTC

clone_size: NA
j_call: TRBJ1-2
d_call: NA
v_call: TRBV20-1
cdr3_aa: CSARELLQGGYTF
cdr3_nt: TGCAGTGCTAGAGAGCTGTTGCAGGGTGGCTACACCTTC

clone_size: few
j_call: TRBJ2-4
d_call: NA
v_call: TRBV5-4
cdr3_aa: CASSVRDTKNIQYF
cdr3_nt: TGTGCCAGCAGCGTGCGGGACACCAAAAACATTCAGTACTTC

clone_size: few
j_call: TRBJ2-1
d_call: TRBD2
v_call: TRBV10-2
cdr3_aa: CASSEPLRLAGNGRYEQFF
cdr3_nt: TGCGCCAGCAGTGAGCCCCTCAGACTAGCGGGCAACGGGAGGTATGAGCAGTTCTTC

clone_size: many
j_call: TRBJ2-7
d_call: NA
v_call: TRBV7-2
cdr3_aa: CASSPFGGPYEQYF
cdr3_nt: TGTGCCAGCAGCCCTTTTGGGGGGCCCTACGAGCAGTACTTC

clone_size: many
j_call: TRBJ2-2
d_call: TRBD2
v_call: TRBV6-1
cdr3_aa: CASSASPRLAGDSGELFF
cdr3_nt: TGTGCCAGCAGTGCCTCCCCCCGACTAGCGGGGGACTCCGGGGAGCTGTTTTTT

clone_size: NA
j_call: TRBJ2-7
d_call: TRBD1
v_call: TRBV20-1
cdr3_aa: CSARRQGYVHEQYF
cdr3_nt: TGCAGTGCTAGAAGACAGGGGTACGTTCACGAGCAGTACTTC

clone_size: NA
j_call: TRBJ2-1
d_call: NA
v_call: TRBV18
cdr3_aa: CASSPWGDNEQFF
cdr3_nt: TGTGCCAGCTCACCATGGGGAGACAATGAGCAGTTCTTC

clone_size: NA
j_call: TRBJ2-1
d_call: NA
v_call: TRBV10-3
cdr3_aa: CAIRQVSGDEQFF
cdr3_nt: TGTGCCATCAGACAGGTCTCGGGCGATGAGCAGTTCTTC

clone_size: many
j_call: TRBJ1-1
d_call: NA
v_call: TRBV4-1
cdr3_aa: CASSQEPVNTEAFF
cdr3_nt: TGCGCCAGCAGCCAAGAGCCAGTGAACACTGAAGCTTTCTTT

clone_size: few
j_call: TRBJ1-6
d_call: NA
v_call: TRBV5-1
cdr3_aa: CASSLGAGDSPLHF
cdr3_nt: TGCGCCAGCAGCTTGGGCGCAGGAGATTCACCCCTCCACTTT

clone_size: NA
j_call: TRBJ1-6
d_call: NA
v_call: TRBV19
cdr3_aa: CASSPRPGVLSSYNSPLHF
cdr3_nt: TGTGCCAGTAGTCCACGCCCCGGGGTACTGAGCTCCTATAATTCACCCCTCCACTTT

clone_size: NA
j_call: TRBJ2-7
d_call: NA
v_call: TRBV6-6
cdr3_aa: CASRSGTNFEQYF
cdr3_nt: TGTGCCAGCAGATCCGGGACCAACTTCGAGCAGTACTTC